This TCR beta chain came from a study of T cells in Graves' hyperthyroidism and ophthalmopathy. Overall study results and limits: Researchers found most expanded thyroid clonotypes above 0.001 in blood as well.

A word on this clonotype: The antigen is undetermined.

There were TCR beta CDR3 regions amplified from RNA transcripts. First-round RT-PCR targeting the TCR CDR3 was performed with the HTBI primer set. Each CDR3 protein gets one entry after TCRdb re-called the multiplex PCR reads with MiXCR. The sample carries approximately 570,000 distinct CDR3 sequences, about 20% recorded once. V lost 2 bases, J lost 5 bases, and 12 bases stayed unmatched. This CDR3 region has 17 residues. Germline CDR1 reads SGHTA; CDR2 reads FQGNSA. Sequencing was done on a sample of blood. J is TRBJ2-1 and V is TRBV7-2; 7 bases match TRBD2. This sequence was found in a man aged 40-49 years with Graves' ophthalmopathy. The CDR3, as DNA: TGTGCCAGCAGCTTACAGGCCCGGGGACGGGGGGACAATGAGCAGTTCTTC. It is translated as CASSLQARGRGDNEQFF.